This T cell receptor (beta chain) is from a study of shared clonotypes between healthy human individuals. The overall study: Each donor's CD8 memory used one plate, CD8 naive two, each CD4 subset three. Study outcomes and limitations: Read depth was anticipated to influence clonotype sharing among donors.

Investigators spread the genomic DNA of each subset evenly over several immunoSEQ plates. Here immunoSEQ multiplex PCR was the method, and the copy in TCRdb shows in-frame clones only, minus some. The data contain 1.5 million to 2.5 million clones, about 95% of them seen just once; the ten biggest clones take up roughly 1%. The naive CD8 population came from CD45RO-negative cells selected for CCR7, without terminally differentiated effector memory CD45RA+ cells. Details on this clone: Its target is unknown.

This CDR3 spans 13 amino acids. V was trimmed by 2 bases and J by 4 bases, leaving 7 bases between them. CDR1 SGHNT and CDR2 YYREEE come from the germline V gene (reference sequence). The specimen sequenced was naive CD8+ T cells sorted from blood. This clonotype was sampled from a man aged 18 to 29 in good health. The chain couples TRBV5-4 to TRBJ2-1; the D gene could be TRBD1 or TRBD2 (5 bases each). In nucleotides, the CDR3 is TGTGCCAGCAGCTTTGGGGGATACAATGAGCAGTTCTTC. It translates to CASSFGGYNEQFF.